Below are 15 T cell receptor beta chains sequenced from a single sample in a study of response to subunit inactivated influenza vaccine. TCRdb reprocessed the RT-PCR reads via MiXCR and lists one record per CDR3 protein. The data show roughly 710,000 distinct CDR3 sequences, 14% seen once. The material was PBMCs from blood, obtained 14 to 15 days before vaccination. Receptors were obtained from a man aged 45-60 years who received an inactivated influenza vaccine.

The chain links TRBV21-1 to TRBJ2-7. TRBV21-1 is noted as a pseudogene. The CDR3 totals 15 residues. The CDR3 loop reads CASSKGIGLFYEQYF. In DNA, the CDR3 is TGTGCCAGCAGCAAGGGGATCGGATTATTCTACGAGCAGTACTTC.

The gene calls are TRBV10-3 and TRBJ2-7; TRBD1 agrees at 10 bases. The CDR3 runs 15 residues. With V trimmed by 3 bases and J by 7 bases, 9 bases remained unmatched. CDR1 and CDR2 (germline): ENHRY, SYGVKD. In DNA, the CDR3 is TGTGCCATCAGTGACTTGGGACAGGGGTTCGTTGAGCAGTACTTC. Residues: CAISDLGQGFVEQYF.

This clonotype was observed a handful of times. J is TRBJ2-2 and V is TRBV7-8; D not certain. V was clipped by 3 bases and J by 6 bases, with 11 bases between them. Per germline, CDR1 SGHVS and CDR2 FQNEAQ. The CDR3 has 14 amino acids. Written as DNA, the CDR3 is TGTGCCAGCAGCTTGAGACCCGGAGCCGGGGAGCTGTTTTTT. Its translation: CASSLRPGAGELFF.

This clonotype was found a few times. This rearrangement joins TRBV20-1 to TRBJ1-4; 9 bases agree with TRBD1. From germline, CDR1 is DFQATT and CDR2 SNEGSKA (reference sequence). V was pared by 5 bases and J by 0 bases, with 10 bases of the junction left unmatched. The length of the CDR3 is 17 residues. CDR3 amino acids: CSAGGQGRLATNEKLFF. The CDR3 coding sequence is TGCAGTGCTGGCGGACAGGGGAGACTCGCAACTAATGAAAAACTGTTTTTT.

This clonotype was picked up a small number of times. This chain uses TRBV3-1 with TRBJ1-4; 7 bases align to TRBD1. This CDR3 comprises 14 residues. CDR1 and CDR2 from the germline V gene are LGHDT and YNNKEL (reference sequence). V shed 4 bases and J 6 bases; nucleotides not matched to a gene: 5. The CDR3 coding sequence is TGTGCCAGCAGCCTGGGACAGTTCCATGAAAAACTGTTTTTT. Protein product: CASSLGQFHEKLFF.

This clonotype was seen a single time. The chain links TRBV19 to TRBJ2-5, with a possible D match to TRBD1 (5 bases). This CDR3 is 15 amino acids long. The germline V gene encodes CDR1 LNHDA and CDR2 SQIVND (reference sequence). Trimming removed 1 base from V and 3 bases from J, with 12 bases in between. The CDR3 DNA reads TGTGCCAGTAGTATAGGGAACGGCAGGGAAGAGACCCAGTACTTC. Amino acids: CASSIGNGREETQYF.

In this sample, this clonotype turned up many times. The chain employs TRBV10-3 and TRBJ2-3; D uncertain. Trimming cost V 10 bases and J 2 bases, with 7 bases left between them. CDR3 size: 11 residues. CDR1 and CDR2 (germline): ENHRY, SYGVKD. DNA for the CDR3: TGTGCCAGCGAGGACACAGATACGCAGTATTTT. Translating it yields CASEDTDTQYF.

V is TRBV6-1 and J is TRBJ2-3, with 13 bases fitting TRBD2. The V and J ends lost 4 bases and 1 base, in that order; junction bases with no gene match: 5. From germline, CDR1 is MNHNS and CDR2 SASEGT. The CDR3 has 17 residues. Written as DNA, the CDR3 is TGTGCCAGCAGTGTCTCTACTAGCGGGAGGGGCACAGATACGCAGTATTTT. Its protein product is CASSVSTSGRGTDTQYF.

CDR3 loop: CASSSPRMSEQYF. The CDR3 coding sequence is TGTGCCAGCAGTTCACCGAGGATGTCCGAGCAGTACTTC. The rearrangement links TRBV6-6 to TRBJ2-7; no definite D call. This CDR3 has 13 amino acids. In germline, CDR1 is MNHNY, CDR2 SVGAGI (reference sequence). V lost 4 bases, J lost 6 bases, and 13 bases lay in between.

V gene TRBV5-1 combines with J gene TRBJ2-6; 10 nucleotides agree with TRBD1. This CDR3 comprises 18 residues. The germline V gene has CDR1 SGHRS and CDR2 YFSETQ. The junction had 5 bases not matched to a gene; V was cut back by 1 base and J by 1 base. The CDR3 sequence is CASSLWGQGLSGANVLTF. The CDR3 coding sequence is TGCGCCAGCAGCTTGTGGGGACAGGGGTTATCTGGGGCCAACGTCCTGACTTTC. The whole variable domain, remainder taken from reference TRBV5-1 and TRBJ2-6, is KAGVTQTPRYLIKTRGQQVTLSCSPISGHRSVSWYQQTPGQGLQFLFEYFSETQRNKGNFPGRFSGRQFSNSRSEMNVSTLELGDSALYLCASSLWGQGLSGANVLTFGAGSRLTVL.

This clonotype occurred many times. The rearrangement links TRBV6-1 to TRBJ1-3, with 7 bases matching TRBD1. The CDR3 runs 16 residues. Germline V gives CDR1 MNHNS, CDR2 SASEGT. V lost 6 bases and J lost 0; bases outside the gene matches: 8. The CDR3: CASRSTGTNSGNTIYF. CDR3 sequence (DNA): TGTGCCAGCAGATCGACAGGGACTAACTCTGGAAACACCATATATTTT.

V gene TRBV25-1 combines with J gene TRBJ1-5; a possible D gene is TRBD1 (5 bases). V was clipped by 3 bases and J by 1 base, with 10 bases between them. Per germline, CDR1 MGHDK and CDR2 SYGVNS. The CDR3 covers 15 residues. The DNA of the CDR3 is TGTGCCAGCAGTGACGACAGAGGGAGCAATCAGCCCCAGCATTTT. Translated: CASSDDRGSNQPQHF.

This clonotype was detected only a few times. V usage is TRBV6-1 and J usage is TRBJ1-2; D is undetermined. CDR1 MNHNS and CDR2 SASEGT come from the germline V gene. This CDR3 region has 12 residues. Trimming pared 2 bases from V and 7 bases from J, leaving 8 bases between. The CDR3 protein is CASSEIGGGYTF. DNA of the CDR3: TGTGCCAGCAGTGAAATAGGCGGTGGCTACACCTTC.

In this sample, this clonotype turned up a few times. J is TRBJ1-6 and V is TRBV18; 11 nucleotides agree with TRBD1. The CDR3 loop spans 15 amino acids. From germline, CDR1 is KGHSH and CDR2 LQKENI. V was pared by 5 bases and J by 7 bases, with 4 bases of the junction left unmatched. CDR3 sequence reads: CASSAGTGGNSPLHF. The CDR3 nucleotides read TGTGCCAGCTCAGCCGGGACAGGGGGGAATTCACCCCTCCACTTT.

The rearrangement links TRBV12-3 or TRBV12-4 to TRBJ2-3; 8 nucleotides agree with TRBD2. The J segment lost 4 bases and the V segment lost 6 bases, leaving 15 bases of the junction unmatched. The CDR3 extends over 17 amino acids. CDR3 bases: TGTGCCAGCAGCCGAAACACGGGGGGGGCTGGGGCAGATACGCAGTATTTT. As protein: CASSRNTGGAGADTQYF.